The 13 T cell receptor beta chains given below trace back to one sample, sequenced in a study of graft-versus-host responses after intestinal transplantation. Using immunoSEQ multiplex PCR, the repertoire was profiled, and TCRdb retains in-frame clones only, with some absent. Of fewer than 100,000 clones in the sample, about 82% were seen once. The sample consisted of PBMCs, taken 255 days after intestinal transplant. The receptors stem from a human patient who received an intestinal transplant, so some T cells may come from the graft donor.

CDR3: CASAVSGRHTDTQYF. In nucleotides, the CDR3 is TGTGCCAGCGCGGTTAGCGGGAGGCACACAGATACGCAGTATTTT. V and J are TRBV7-2 and TRBJ2-3; 10 bases line up with TRBD2. V lost 8 bases to trimming and J lost 2 bases; unmatched junction nucleotides: 7. This CDR3 region has 15 residues. Germline V CDR1 and CDR2: SGHTA, FQGNSA. Using reference TRBV7-2 and TRBJ2-3 for the parts outside the CDR3, the full variable domain is GAGVSQSPSNKVTEKGKDVELRCDPISGHTALYWYRQSLGQGLEFLIYFQGNSAPDKSGLPSDRFSAERTGGSVSTLTIQRTQQEDSAVYLCASAVSGRHTDTQYFGPGTRLTVL.

The chain has TRBV2 and TRBJ1-3; D ambiguous. The CDR3 is made up of 14 amino acids. CDR1 is SNHLY, CDR2 FYNNEI, per germline. Trimming left V 7 bases short and J 0 bases short, with 10 bases between. The CDR3 DNA reads TGTGCCAGCAACGTGGACCCCTCTGGAAACACCATATATTTT. This encodes CASNVDPSGNTIYF. The full variable domain, in which reference TRBV2 and TRBJ1-3 provide the parts outside the CDR3, is EPEVTQTPSHQVTQMGQEVILRCVPISNHLYFYWYRQILGQKVEFLVSFYNNEISEKSEIFDDQFSVERPDGSNFTLKIRSTKLEDSAMYFCASNVDPSGNTIYFGEGSWLTVV.

The V gene is TRBV6-1, the J gene TRBJ1-5; no clear D gene. The V end was cut by 3 bases, the J end by 7 bases, with 7 bases between. The germline gives CDR1 MNHNS, CDR2 SASEGT. This CDR3 contains 12 residues. Written as DNA, the CDR3 is TGTGCCAGCAGTGAGGCAGGCCAGCCCCAGCATTTT. This codes for CASSEAGQPQHF.

The rearrangement links TRBV4-1 to TRBJ2-1; weak D call: TRBD1 (6 bases). The CDR3 totals 15 residues. Germline lookup yields CDR1 MGHRA and CDR2 YSYEKL. The V and J ends lost 4 bases and 15 bases respectively, with 25 bases between them. CDR3 bases: TGCGCCAGCAGCCTATTACCCGGACAGCCCACTGATAGGTTCTTC. Protein sequence: CASSLLPGQPTDRFF.

V gene TRBV7-9 combines with J gene TRBJ2-3; the match to TRBD1 covers 9 bases. CDR1 SEHNR and CDR2 FQNEAQ come from the germline V gene (reference sequence). The ends lost 8 bases at V and 5 bases at J; junction bases unmatched: 8. The CDR3 loop spans 14 amino acids. The CDR3 here is CASLTGQGVDTQYF. The CDR3 bases are TGTGCCAGCCTGACGGGACAGGGTGTAGATACGCAGTATTTT. Variable domain in full (rest from reference TRBV7-9 and TRBJ2-3): DTGVSQNPRHKITKRGQNVTFRCDPISEHNRLYWYRQTLGQGPEFLTYFQNEAQLEKSRLLSDRFSAERPKGSFSTLEIQRTEQGDSAMYLCASLTGQGVDTQYFGPGTRLTVL.

This clone has just a few counts. The V and J genes are TRBV6-5 and TRBJ1-2, with D unresolved. V was cut by 0 bases and J by 4 bases, with 12 bases left in between. The CDR3 consists of 15 residues. Germline assignment: CDR1 MNHEY and CDR2 SVGAGI. In DNA form, the CDR3 reads TGTGCCAGCAGTTACTCAGTTGACGGAGGCTATGGCTACACCTTC. Translation gives CASSYSVDGGYGYTF.

The genes are TRBV5-6 and TRBJ2-7, with a weak D call TRBD1 (5 bases). The ends were cut back, 1 base at V and 0 bases at J, with 17 bases in the middle. This CDR3 has 17 residues. The germline V gene has CDR1 SGHDT and CDR2 YYEEEE. The DNA of the CDR3 is TGTGCCAGCAGCTTGTTAGGGGTAAGCCTTAGCTCCTACGAGCAGTACGTC. It yields the protein CASSLLGVSLSSYEQYV.

V usage is TRBV6-1 and J usage is TRBJ2-3; tentative D call: TRBD2 (7 bases). V lost 1 base to trimming and J lost 6 bases, with 14 bases between them. Germline CDR1 reads MNHNS; CDR2 reads SASEGT. The CDR3 sequence is 15 residues long. The CDR3 reads CASSEVGGGGDTQYF. CDR3 DNA sequence: TGTGCCAGCAGTGAAGTGGGGGGGGGCGGCGATACGCAGTATTTT.

The table lists this clone with a count of one. V and J are TRBV6-1 and TRBJ2-1, with TRBD2 matching over 12 bases. J was trimmed by 2 bases and V by 4 bases; bases with no gene match: 3. This CDR3 is built from 16 residues. Germline values: CDR1 MNHNS, CDR2 SASEGT. CDR3 loop: CASSGLAGATYNEQFF. CDR3 coding DNA: TGTGCCAGCAGTGGACTAGCGGGGGCAACCTACAATGAGCAGTTCTTC.

The V call is TRBV30, the J call TRBJ1-1, with D hard to call. This CDR3 spans 13 amino acids. The V gene's germline CDR1 is GTSNPN and CDR2 SVGIG (reference sequence). V was cut by 4 bases and J by 4 bases, with 13 bases left in between. CDR3 nucleotide sequence: TGTGCCTGGACAGTCAAGGCGGGCACTGAAGCTTTCTTT. It specifies CAWTVKAGTEAFF.

The chain links TRBV11-2 to TRBJ2-1, with D tentatively TRBD2 (5 bases). This CDR3 has 13 amino acids. V lost 5 bases to trimming and J lost 5 bases, with 10 bases between them. Germline loops: CDR1 SGHAT, CDR2 FQNNGV. The CDR3 spells CASSPDGDNEQFF. The DNA for the CDR3 is TGTGCCAGCAGCCCGGACGGGGACAATGAGCAGTTCTTC.

About this clone: One end of the junction varies from germline; a read error may be responsible. The V and J genes are TRBV10-2 and TRBJ2-3, with TRBD1 identical over 7 bases. Germline V gene sequence: CDR1 WSHSY, CDR2 SAAADI. This CDR3 is built from 14 residues. CDR3 sequence: CAGSDRASTDTQYF. DNA of the CDR3: TGCGCCGGCAGTGACAGGGCTAGCACAGATACGCAGTATTTT.

J is TRBJ1-1 and V is TRBV2; D gene uncertain. Germline V gene sequence: CDR1 SNHLY, CDR2 FYNNEI. This CDR3 contains 15 residues. Trimming stripped 0 bases from V and 3 bases from J, with 11 bases between. Here the CDR3 DNA reads TGTGCCAGCAGTGAAGCCTGGGGAGGCGACACTGAAGCTTTCTTT. Translated, it gives CASSEAWGGDTEAFF.